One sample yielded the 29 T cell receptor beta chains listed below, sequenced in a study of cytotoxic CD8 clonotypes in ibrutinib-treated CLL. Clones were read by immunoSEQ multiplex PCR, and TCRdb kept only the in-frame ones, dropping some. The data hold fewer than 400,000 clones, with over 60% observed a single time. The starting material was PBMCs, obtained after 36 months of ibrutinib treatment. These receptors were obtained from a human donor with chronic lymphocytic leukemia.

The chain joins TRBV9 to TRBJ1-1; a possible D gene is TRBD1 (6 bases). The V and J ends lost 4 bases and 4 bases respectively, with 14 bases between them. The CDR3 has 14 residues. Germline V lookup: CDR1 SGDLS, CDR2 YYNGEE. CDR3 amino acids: CASSTRGEGTEAFF. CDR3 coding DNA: TGTGCCAGCAGCACCAGGGGTGAGGGCACTGAAGCTTTCTTT.

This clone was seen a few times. CDR3 in DNA: TGTGCCAGCAGCCCCCGTGTGACTAGCGGGGGCACAGATACGCAGTATTTT. As protein: CASSPRVTSGGTDTQYF. V gene TRBV11-3 combines with J gene TRBJ2-3; 11 bases line up with TRBD2. Per germline, CDR1 SGHNT and CDR2 YENEEA. This CDR3 has 17 amino acids. The V gene end was trimmed by 5 bases and the J gene end by 1 base; junction bases not matched to a gene: 8.

In DNA, the CDR3 is TGTGCCAGCAGTTACGAGGGGTTGTCCTACGAGCAGTACTTC. It is translated as CASSYEGLSYEQYF. The chain carries TRBV6-5 and TRBJ2-7; D may match TRBD1 or TRBD2 (5 bases each). The V end lost 2 bases, the J end lost 1 base, and 9 bases lay between the germline ends. The CDR3 sequence is 14 residues long. Germline assignment: CDR1 MNHEY and CDR2 SVGAGI.

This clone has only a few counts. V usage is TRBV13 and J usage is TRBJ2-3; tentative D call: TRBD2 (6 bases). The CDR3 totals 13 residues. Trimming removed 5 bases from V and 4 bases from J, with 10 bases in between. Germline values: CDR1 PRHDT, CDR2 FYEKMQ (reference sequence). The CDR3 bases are TGTGCCAGCAGCCCCCGCGGGGCAGATACGCAGTATTTT. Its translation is CASSPRGADTQYF.

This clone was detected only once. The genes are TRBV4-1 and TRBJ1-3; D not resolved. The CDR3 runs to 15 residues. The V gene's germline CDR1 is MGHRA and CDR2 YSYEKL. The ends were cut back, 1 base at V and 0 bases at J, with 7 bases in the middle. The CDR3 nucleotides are TGCGCCAGCAGCCAAGTCGCAAACTCTGGAAACACCATATATTTT. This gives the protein CASSQVANSGNTIYF.

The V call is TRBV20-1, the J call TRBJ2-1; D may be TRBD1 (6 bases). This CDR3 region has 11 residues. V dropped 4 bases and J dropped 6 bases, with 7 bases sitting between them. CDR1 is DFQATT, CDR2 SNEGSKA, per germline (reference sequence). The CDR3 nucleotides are TGCAGTGCTAACAGGGTCAATGAGCAGTTCTTC. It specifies CSANRVNEQFF.

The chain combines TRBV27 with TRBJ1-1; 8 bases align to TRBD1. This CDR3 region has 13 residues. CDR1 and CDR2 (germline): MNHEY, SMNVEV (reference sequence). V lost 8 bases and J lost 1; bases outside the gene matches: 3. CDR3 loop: CASGQGSNTEAFF. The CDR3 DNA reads TGTGCCAGCGGACAGGGCTCGAACACTGAAGCTTTCTTT.

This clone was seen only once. DNA of the CDR3: TGTGCCAGCAGCGCAGACAGGCTTGACACTGAAGCTTTCTTT. This translates into CASSADRLDTEAFF. The rearrangement joins TRBV7-6 to TRBJ1-1, with D maybe TRBD1 (6 bases). Germline loops: CDR1 SGHVS, CDR2 FNYEAQ. This CDR3 spans 14 amino acids. V was clipped by 5 bases and J by 3 bases, with 13 bases between them.

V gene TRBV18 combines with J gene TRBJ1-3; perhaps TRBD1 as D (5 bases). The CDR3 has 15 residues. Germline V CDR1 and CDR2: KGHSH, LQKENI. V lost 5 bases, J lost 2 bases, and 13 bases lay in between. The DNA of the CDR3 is TGTGCCAGCTCAAAGTTATCAGGGACTGGAAACACCATATATTTT. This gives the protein CASSKLSGTGNTIYF.

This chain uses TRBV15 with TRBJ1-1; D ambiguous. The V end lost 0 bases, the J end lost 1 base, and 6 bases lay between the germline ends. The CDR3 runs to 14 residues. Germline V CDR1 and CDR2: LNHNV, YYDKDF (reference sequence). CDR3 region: CATSRDRQNTEAFF. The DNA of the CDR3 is TGTGCCACCAGCAGAGATAGGCAGAACACTGAAGCTTTCTTT.

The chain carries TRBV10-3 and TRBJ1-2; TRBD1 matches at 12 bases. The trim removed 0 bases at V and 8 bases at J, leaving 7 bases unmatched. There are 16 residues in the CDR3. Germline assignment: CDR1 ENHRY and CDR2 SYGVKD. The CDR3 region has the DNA TGTGCCATCAGTGAGTCGACTCGGGACAGGGGGCAGGGCTACACCTTC. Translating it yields CAISESTRDRGQGYTF.

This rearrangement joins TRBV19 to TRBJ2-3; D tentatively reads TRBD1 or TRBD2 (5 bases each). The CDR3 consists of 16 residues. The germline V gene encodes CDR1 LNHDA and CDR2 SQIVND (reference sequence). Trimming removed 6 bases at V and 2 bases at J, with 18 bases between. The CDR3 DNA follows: TGTGCCAGTAGCTCTGTGGGGGTGGGGGTCACAGATACGCAGTATTTT. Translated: CASSSVGVGVTDTQYF.

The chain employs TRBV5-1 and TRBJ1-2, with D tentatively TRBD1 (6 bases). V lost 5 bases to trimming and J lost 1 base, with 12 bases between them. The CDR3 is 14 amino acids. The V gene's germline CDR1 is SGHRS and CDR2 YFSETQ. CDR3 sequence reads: CASRATGLNYGYTF. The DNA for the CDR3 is TGCGCCAGCAGGGCAACAGGGCTTAACTATGGCTACACCTTC.

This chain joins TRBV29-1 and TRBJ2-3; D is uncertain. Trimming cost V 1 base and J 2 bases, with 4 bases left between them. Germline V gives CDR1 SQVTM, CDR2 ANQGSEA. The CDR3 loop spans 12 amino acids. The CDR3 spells CSVEANTDTQYF. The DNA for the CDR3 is TGCAGCGTTGAAGCTAACACAGATACGCAGTATTTT.

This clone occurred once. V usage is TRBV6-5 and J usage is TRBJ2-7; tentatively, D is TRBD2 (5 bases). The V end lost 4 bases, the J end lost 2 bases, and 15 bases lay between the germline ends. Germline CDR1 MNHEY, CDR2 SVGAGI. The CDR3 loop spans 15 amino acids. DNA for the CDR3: TGTGCCAGCAGTTGGGTCGCGGGCACCACCTACGAGCAGTACTTC. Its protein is CASSWVAGTTYEQYF.

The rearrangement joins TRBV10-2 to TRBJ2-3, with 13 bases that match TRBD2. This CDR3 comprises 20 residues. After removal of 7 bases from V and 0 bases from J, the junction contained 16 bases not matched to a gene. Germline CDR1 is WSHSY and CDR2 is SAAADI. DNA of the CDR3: TGCGCCAGCATGGAGCTACCGGGACTAGCGGGAATCTCTAGCACAGATACGCAGTATTTT. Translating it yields CASMELPGLAGISSTDTQYF.

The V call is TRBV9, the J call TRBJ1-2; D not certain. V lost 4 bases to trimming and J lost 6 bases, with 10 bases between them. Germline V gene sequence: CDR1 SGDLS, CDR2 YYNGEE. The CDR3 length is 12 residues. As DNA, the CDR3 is TGTGCCAGCAGCTCGTTCTTACATGGCTACACCTTC. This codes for CASSSFLHGYTF.

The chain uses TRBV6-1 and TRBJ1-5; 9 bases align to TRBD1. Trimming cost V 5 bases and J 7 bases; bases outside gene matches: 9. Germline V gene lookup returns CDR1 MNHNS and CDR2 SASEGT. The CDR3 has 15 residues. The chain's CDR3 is CASSTWTGVWQPQHF. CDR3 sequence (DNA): TGTGCCAGCAGTACCTGGACAGGGGTTTGGCAGCCCCAGCATTTT.

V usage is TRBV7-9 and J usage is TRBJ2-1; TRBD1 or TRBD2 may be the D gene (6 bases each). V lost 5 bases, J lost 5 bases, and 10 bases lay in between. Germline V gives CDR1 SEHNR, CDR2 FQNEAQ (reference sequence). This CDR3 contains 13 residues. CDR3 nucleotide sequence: TGTGCCAGCAGCACAAGGGGGGACAATGAGCAGTTCTTC. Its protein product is CASSTRGDNEQFF.

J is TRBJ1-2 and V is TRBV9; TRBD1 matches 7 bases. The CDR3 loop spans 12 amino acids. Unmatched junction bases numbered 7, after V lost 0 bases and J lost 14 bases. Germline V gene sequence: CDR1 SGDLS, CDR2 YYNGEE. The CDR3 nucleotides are TGTGCCAGCAGCGTAGAGGACAGGAGGGAGACCTTC. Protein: CASSVEDRRETF.

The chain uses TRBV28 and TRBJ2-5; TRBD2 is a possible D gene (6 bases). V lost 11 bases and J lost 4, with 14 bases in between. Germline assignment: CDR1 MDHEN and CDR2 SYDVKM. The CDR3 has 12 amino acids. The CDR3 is CAWGGTGETQYF. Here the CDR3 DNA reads TGTGCCTGGGGCGGGACTGGAGAGACCCAGTACTTC.

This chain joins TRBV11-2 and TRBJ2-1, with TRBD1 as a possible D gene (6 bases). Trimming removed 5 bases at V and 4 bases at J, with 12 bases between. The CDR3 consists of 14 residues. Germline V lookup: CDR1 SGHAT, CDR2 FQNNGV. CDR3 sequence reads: CASSGRTAYNEQFF. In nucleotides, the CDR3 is TGTGCCAGCAGCGGAAGGACAGCTTACAATGAGCAGTTCTTC.

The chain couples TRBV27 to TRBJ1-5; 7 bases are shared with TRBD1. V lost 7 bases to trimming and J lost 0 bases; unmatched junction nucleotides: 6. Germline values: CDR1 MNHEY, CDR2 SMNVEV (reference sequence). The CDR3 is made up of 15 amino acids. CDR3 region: CASMPTGLSNQPQHF. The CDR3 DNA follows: TGTGCCAGCATGCCGACAGGGCTTAGCAATCAGCCCCAGCATTTT.

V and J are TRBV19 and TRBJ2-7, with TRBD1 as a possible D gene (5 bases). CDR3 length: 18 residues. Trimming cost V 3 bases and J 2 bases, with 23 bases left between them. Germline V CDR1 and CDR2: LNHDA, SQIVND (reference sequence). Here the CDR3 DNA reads TGTGCCAGTAGTATCCAGGGCGGTTATGACGGGCCCGCCTACGAGCAGTACTTC. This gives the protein CASSIQGGYDGPAYEQYF.

Here the CDR3 reads CASSNGAGYEQYF. The CDR3 DNA is TGTGCCAGCAGTAATGGGGCAGGGTACGAGCAGTACTTC. The V call is TRBV13, the J call TRBJ2-7, with a tentative D call TRBD1 (5 bases). The CDR3 has 13 amino acids. From germline, CDR1 is PRHDT and CDR2 FYEKMQ (reference sequence). Between the trimmed V and J ends, which lost 6 bases and 4 bases, there was a span of 13 bases.

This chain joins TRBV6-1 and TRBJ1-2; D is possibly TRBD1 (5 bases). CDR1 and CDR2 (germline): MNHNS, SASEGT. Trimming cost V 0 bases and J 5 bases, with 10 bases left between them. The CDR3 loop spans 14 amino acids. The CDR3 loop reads CASSEAGDYYGYTF. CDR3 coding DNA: TGTGCCAGCAGTGAAGCGGGGGACTATTATGGCTACACCTTC.

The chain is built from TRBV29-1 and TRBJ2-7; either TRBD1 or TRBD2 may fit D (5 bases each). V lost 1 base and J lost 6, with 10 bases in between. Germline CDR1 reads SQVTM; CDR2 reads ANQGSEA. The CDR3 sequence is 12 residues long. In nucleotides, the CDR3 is TGCAGCGTTGAAGTGAGAGGGACCGAGCAGTACTTC. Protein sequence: CSVEVRGTEQYF.

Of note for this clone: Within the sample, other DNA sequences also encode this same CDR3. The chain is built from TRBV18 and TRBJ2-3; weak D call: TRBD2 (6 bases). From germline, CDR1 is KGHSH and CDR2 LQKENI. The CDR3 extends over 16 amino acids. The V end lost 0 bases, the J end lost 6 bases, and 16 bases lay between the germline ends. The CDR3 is CASSPPGLAGGDTQYF. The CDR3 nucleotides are TGTGCCAGCTCACCACCGGGGCTAGCAGGAGGGGATACGCAGTATTTT.

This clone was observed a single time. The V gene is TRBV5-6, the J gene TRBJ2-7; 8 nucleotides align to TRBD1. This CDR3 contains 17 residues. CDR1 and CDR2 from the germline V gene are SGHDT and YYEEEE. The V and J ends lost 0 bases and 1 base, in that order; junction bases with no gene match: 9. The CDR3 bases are TGTGCCAGCAGCTTGGGCCGGAGGGACAGGCGTTCCTACGAGCAGTACTTC. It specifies CASSLGRRDRRSYEQYF.